The 8 T cell receptor beta chains below all came from one sample that was sequenced in a study of Graves' ophthalmopathy and Graves' hyperthyroidism. Amplification of TCR beta CDR3 regions used RNA transcripts. First-round RT-PCR with HTBI primers preceded a second-round multiplex PCR. TCRdb re-called the multiplex PCR reads through MiXCR, storing one row per CDR3 protein. The repertoire holds fewer than 400,000 distinct CDR3 sequences, with about 17% as singletons. Sequenced sample: peripheral blood. The origin of the receptors is a woman aged 18-29 years with Graves' ophthalmopathy.

This clonotype appeared many times. CDR3 DNA sequence: TGTGCCAGCAGCGAGTACAGGGGCCAATCGGGAGGCTACACCTTC. As protein: CASSEYRGQSGGYTF. J is TRBJ1-2 and V is TRBV12-3 or TRBV12-4, with TRBD1 matching 7 bases. The CDR3 spans 15 residues. V shed 6 bases, J shed 8 bases, and the junction held 15 bases outside the gene matches.

This clonotype showed up many times. This chain connects TRBV6-2 or TRBV6-3 to TRBJ1-1; 9 nucleotides line up with TRBD1. In germline, CDR1 is MNHEY, CDR2 SVGEGT. The CDR3 has 11 residues. Trimming took 7 bases from V and 11 from J; bases not matched to a gene: 5. The CDR3 region has the DNA TGTGCCAGCACCGGGGACAGGGCGGCTTTCTTT. Translating gives CASTGDRAAFF.

This clonotype occurred many times. The rearrangement uses TRBV6-1 and TRBJ1-6; D might be TRBD1 (6 bases). Trimming removed 7 bases from V and 7 bases from J, with 17 bases in between. From germline, CDR1 is MNHNS and CDR2 SASEGT. The CDR3 consists of 15 residues. CDR3 sequence (DNA): TGTGCCAGCACCCCTACTAGACAGGCGAATTCACCCCTCCACTTT. Its translation: CASTPTRQANSPLHF.

At least ten counts were recorded for this clonotype. The rearrangement links TRBV6-2 or TRBV6-3 to TRBJ1-5, with D uncertain. The CDR3 has 15 residues. CDR1 is MNHEY, CDR2 SVGEGT, per germline. V was clipped by 7 bases and J by 3 bases, with 16 bases between them. The CDR3 nucleotides are TGTGCCAGCAACCAAATAGACCGGCCCAATCAGCCCCAGCATTTT. The encoded protein is CASNQIDRPNQPQHF.

The V and J genes are TRBV5-1 and TRBJ2-7, with D perhaps given as TRBD1 or TRBD2 (10 bases each). With 4 bases removed from V and 0 bases from J, the gap between germline ends came to 26 bases. The CDR3 sequence is 19 residues long. Germline loops: CDR1 SGHRS, CDR2 YFSETQ. This CDR3 reads CASSPRGDRGLASSYEQYF. CDR3 sequence (DNA): TGCGCCAGCAGCCCCCGAGGGGACAGGGGACTAGCGAGCTCCTACGAGCAGTACTTC.

Many counts were recorded for this clonotype. V gene TRBV24-1 combines with J gene TRBJ1-2; 8 bases fit TRBD1. The V and J ends lost 3 bases and 3 bases, in that order; junction bases with no gene match: 5. Looked up from germline, CDR1 is KGHDR and CDR2 is SFDVKD. This CDR3 region has 15 residues. In DNA, the CDR3 is TGTGCCACCAGTGATCCGACGACAGGGGACTATGGCTACACCTTC. Translating it yields CATSDPTTGDYGYTF.

This clonotype was seen many times. This chain joins TRBV5-6 and TRBJ2-7; no clear D. The CDR3 sequence is 13 residues long. The V gene lost 0 bases and the J gene lost 4 bases, with 8 bases spanning the gap. Germline V gene lookup returns CDR1 SGHDT and CDR2 YYEEEE. In DNA form, the CDR3 reads TGTGCCAGCAGCTTGGACGTCAATTACGAGCAGTACTTC. Protein product: CASSLDVNYEQYF.

Many counts were recorded for this clonotype. The chain joins TRBV13 to TRBJ1-6, with D maybe TRBD1 (6 bases). The CDR3 consists of 14 residues. Germline CDR1 reads PRHDT; CDR2 reads FYEKMQ (reference sequence). Trimming left V 5 bases short and J 7 bases short, with 12 bases between. The CDR3 loop reads CASSQQGDNSPLHF. Here the CDR3 DNA reads TGTGCCAGCAGCCAACAGGGTGACAATTCACCCCTCCACTTT. The variable domain in full, with the rest retrieved from reference TRBV13 and TRBJ1-6, is AAGVIQSPRHLIKEKRETATLKCYPIPRHDTVYWYQQGPGQDPQFLISFYEKMQSDKGSIPDRFSAQQFSDYHSELNMSSLELGDSALYFCASSQQGDNSPLHFGNGTRLTVT.